The clone carrying this T cell receptor (beta chain) showed up just a few times. V was trimmed by 6 bases and J by 8 bases, leaving 13 bases between them. The CDR3 is 12 amino acids. CDR1 and CDR2 from the germline V gene are LGHNA and YSLEER. TCRdb fed the RT-PCR reads into MiXCR, producing one record per CDR3 protein. The table shows 190,000 or so distinct CDR3 sequences, with 35% to 50% occurring only once. The data originate from a study of patients and donors after allogeneic stem cell transplantation. The TCR was taken from a human donor who was either an allogeneic HSCT recipient or a stem cell or donor lymphocyte infusion donor (not recorded which). It is not recorded whose cells these are; they may come from a transplant donor. Sequenced material: blood, either unsorted or a sorted T cell fraction (not recorded which). The J gene is TRBJ1-1, the V gene TRBV4-3; D might be TRBD1 (6 bases). As DNA, the CDR3 is TGCGCCAGCAGAAACGGGCAGGGGGAAGCTTTCTTT. This translates into CASRNGQGEAFF.